This TCR beta chain was captured by sequencing in a study of glioma-infiltrating T cells. Regarding the study as a whole: Very few CDR3 sequences were shared between tissue and blood.

The germline gives CDR1 DFQATT, CDR2 SNEGSKA (reference sequence). Trimming cost V 5 bases and J 0 bases, with 13 bases left between them. The length of the CDR3 is 14 residues. Amplification of TCR alpha and beta CDR3 regions from RNA used iRepertoire nested multiplex PCR. MiXCR, applied by TCRdb to the multiplex PCR reads, yields one record per CDR3 protein. The sample lists more than 95,000 distinct CDR3 sequences, under 30% seen once, with 44% in the top ten. There are many counts of this clonotype. Its antigen is not identified. Sequenced input: glioma tissue, nonneoplastic brain tissue, or PBMCs (not recorded which). This receptor was obtained from a human donor with low-grade glioma or glioblastoma, undergoing nonglioma brain surgery, or in good health (not recorded which). The chain recombines TRBV20-1 with TRBJ1-1; maybe TRBD1 (6 bases). CDR3 DNA: TGCAGTGCTTTTAGCAGGGGAGTGAACACTGAAGCTTTCTTT. Protein: CSAFSRGVNTEAFF.